This T cell receptor (beta chain) derives from a study of OX40 agonist ivuxolimab in advanced cancers. Study overall: Given to patients was ivuxolimab, an agonistic anti-OX40 (CD134) antibody. Of the patients, three showed partial responses, one with hepatocellular carcinoma and two with cutaneous melanoma.

It was autoimmune disease history or systemic immunosuppression that excluded patients. Samples of blood were obtained at baseline, on cycle 4 day 1, and on cycle 7 day 1. This CDR3 has 13 residues. Germline CDR1 and CDR2: GTSNPN and SVGIG (reference sequence). V lost 4 bases to trimming and J lost 4 bases, with 11 bases between them. Data came from immunoSEQ multiplex PCR; TCRdb stores just in-frame clones and leaves some out. Seen here are under 25,000 clones, 74% observed once, and the top ten hold more than 25%. This sequence joins TRBV30 and TRBJ2-1; D remains ambiguous. The TCR originated in an adult with an advanced solid tumor such as melanoma, head and neck, liver or kidney cancer. The sequenced sample was CD4+ or CD8+ T cells sorted from blood, obtained in a trial of the OX40 agonist ivuxolimab. In DNA form, the CDR3 reads TGTGCCTGGATACGAGGAGATTACAATGAGCAGTTCTTC. Translated: CAWIRGDYNEQFF.